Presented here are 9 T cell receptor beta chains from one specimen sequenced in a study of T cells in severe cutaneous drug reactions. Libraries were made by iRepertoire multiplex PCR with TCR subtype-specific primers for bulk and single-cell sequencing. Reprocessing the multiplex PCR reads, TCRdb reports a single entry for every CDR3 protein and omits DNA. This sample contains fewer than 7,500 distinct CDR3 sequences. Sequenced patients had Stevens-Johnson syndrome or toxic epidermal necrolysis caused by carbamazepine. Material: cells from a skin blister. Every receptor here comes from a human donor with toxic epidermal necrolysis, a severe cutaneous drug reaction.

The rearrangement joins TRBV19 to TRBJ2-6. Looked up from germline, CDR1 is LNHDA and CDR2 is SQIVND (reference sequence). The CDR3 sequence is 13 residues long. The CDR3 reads CASKEPGANVLTF. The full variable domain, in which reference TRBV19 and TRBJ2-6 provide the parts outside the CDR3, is DGGITQSPKYLFRKEGQNVTLSCEQNLNHDAMYWYRQDPGQGLRLIYYSQIVNDFQKGDIAEGYSVSREKKESFPLTVTSAQKNPTAFYLCASKEPGANVLTFGAGSRLTVL.

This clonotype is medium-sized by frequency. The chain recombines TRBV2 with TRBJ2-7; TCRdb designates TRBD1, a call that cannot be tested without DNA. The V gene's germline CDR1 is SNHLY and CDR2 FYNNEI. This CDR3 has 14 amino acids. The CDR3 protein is CASSRGGFSYEQYF. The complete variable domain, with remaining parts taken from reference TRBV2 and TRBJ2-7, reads EPEVTQTPSHQVTQMGQEVILRCVPISNHLYFYWYRQILGQKVEFLVSFYNNEISEKSEIFDDQFSVERPDGSNFTLKIRSTKLEDSAMYFCASSRGGFSYEQYFGPGTRLTVT.

The chain's CDR3 is CASSLGAVQETQYF. V gene TRBV13 combines with J gene TRBJ2-5; the D gene TCRdb calls, TRBD2, cannot be checked with no DNA. The CDR3 extends over 14 amino acids. CDR1 PRHDT and CDR2 FYEKMQ come from the germline V gene (reference sequence).

The CDR3 is CASSPFPFGEQYF. The chain combines TRBV28 with TRBJ2-7; TCRdb gives TRBD1 as the D gene, but with no DNA this cannot be confirmed. The CDR3 totals 13 residues. CDR1 is MDHEN and CDR2 is SYDVKM in the germline V gene.

The CDR3 loop is CASSLGGTGIGTEAFF. This chain links TRBV5-6 with TRBJ1-1; TCRdb designates TRBD1, a call that cannot be tested without DNA. Germline CDR1 SGHDT, CDR2 YYEEEE. The length of the CDR3 is 16 residues.

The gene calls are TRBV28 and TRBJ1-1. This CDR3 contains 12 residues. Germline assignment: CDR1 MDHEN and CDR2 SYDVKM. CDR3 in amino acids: CASGYRHVEAFF.

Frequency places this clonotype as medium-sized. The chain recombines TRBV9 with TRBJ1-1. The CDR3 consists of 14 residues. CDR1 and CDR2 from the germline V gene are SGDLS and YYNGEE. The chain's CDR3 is CASSVDTANTEAFF.

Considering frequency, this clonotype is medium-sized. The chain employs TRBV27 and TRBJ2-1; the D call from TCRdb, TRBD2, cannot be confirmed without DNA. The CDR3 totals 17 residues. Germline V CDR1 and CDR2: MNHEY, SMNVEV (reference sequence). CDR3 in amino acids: CASSQGLAGGFGNEQFF.

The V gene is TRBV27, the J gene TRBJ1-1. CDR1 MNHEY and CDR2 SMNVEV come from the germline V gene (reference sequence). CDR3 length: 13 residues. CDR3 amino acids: CASSGVMNTEAFF.